What follows are 11 T cell receptor beta chains derived from one specimen sequenced in a study of shared clonotypes between healthy human individuals. The data were produced by immunoSEQ multiplex PCR, yet TCRdb's version contains in-frame clones alone and is incomplete. The table has more than 550,000 clones, 90% seen once; the top ten hold less than 40%. Input material: memory CD8+ T cells from PBMCs. Sample subset: CD45RO+ cells pooled with CCR7-negative TemRA cells. These receptors all come from a man between 18 and 35 years old in good health. Some clones in this sample may be carry-over from other donors' samples.

The chain has TRBV27 and TRBJ2-3, with D possibly called TRBD1 or TRBD2 (5 bases each). Trimming removed 10 bases at V and 1 base at J, with 15 bases between. The germline gives CDR1 MNHEY, CDR2 SMNVEV (reference sequence). This CDR3 has 14 residues. CDR3 loop: CATRGEFRTDTQYF. The CDR3 nucleotides read TGTGCCACTCGAGGGGAATTCCGCACAGATACGCAGTATTTT.

The J gene is TRBJ2-7, the V gene TRBV27; perhaps TRBD1 as D (6 bases). In germline, CDR1 is MNHEY, CDR2 SMNVEV (reference sequence). Deletions cut 5 bases from V and 4 bases from J, with 21 bases between. This CDR3 contains 16 residues. CDR3 nucleotide sequence: TGTGCCAGCAGTCCGGCTTTCGGGACACAGACGTACGAGCAGTACTTC. Protein sequence: CASSPAFGTQTYEQYF.

This rearrangement joins TRBV5-1 to TRBJ2-3; D is unclear. With 5 bases removed from V and 4 bases from J, the gap between germline ends came to 23 bases. The CDR3 spans 17 residues. From germline, CDR1 is SGHRS and CDR2 YFSETQ. CDR3 residues: CASSQRLISLFADTQYF. In DNA form, the CDR3 reads TGCGCCAGCAGTCAACGATTGATCAGCTTGTTTGCAGATACGCAGTATTTT.

V is TRBV7-6 and J is TRBJ2-5, with 11 bases identical to TRBD2. The CDR3 extends over 15 amino acids. Per the germline V gene, CDR1 is SGHVS and CDR2 is FNYEAQ. The junction had 11 bases not matched to a gene; V was cut back by 10 bases and J by 4 bases. The CDR3 loop reads CAIGMTSGTLETQYF. The CDR3 nucleotides are TGTGCCATCGGGATGACTAGCGGGACCTTAGAGACCCAGTACTTC.

The rearrangement joins TRBV9 to TRBJ2-4, with D possibly called TRBD1 or TRBD2 (6 bases each). This CDR3 has 17 amino acids. V shed 4 bases and J shed 1 base, with 18 bases lying between them. CDR1 and CDR2 (germline): SGDLS, YYNGEE. CDR3 in DNA: TGTGCCAGCAGCTCCAGACTAGGAGGGGGGGCCAAAAACATTCAGTACTTC. Encoded protein: CASSSRLGGGAKNIQYF.

This clone appeared once. V is TRBV29-1 and J is TRBJ2-1; D is ambiguous. Germline V gene lookup returns CDR1 SQVTM and CDR2 ANQGSEA. The CDR3 is 14 residues long. The V end was cut by 4 bases, the J end by 8 bases, with 18 bases between. The CDR3 loop reads CSVVRPDLRDEQFF. The CDR3 DNA follows: TGCAGCGTTGTTAGGCCAGACCTGCGCGATGAGCAGTTCTTC.

The rearrangement uses TRBV15 and TRBJ1-2; tentatively, D is TRBD1 (5 bases). V was trimmed by 2 bases and J by 4 bases, leaving 20 bases between them. The germline V gene encodes CDR1 LNHNV and CDR2 YYDKDF (reference sequence). This CDR3 is built from 17 residues. CDR3 DNA: TGTGCCACCAGCAGATATCGGTTGACAGTAGGGGCCTATGGCTACACCTTC. Residues: CATSRYRLTVGAYGYTF.

The table lists this clone with a count of one. The chain recombines TRBV29-1 with TRBJ2-7, with unresolved D. The germline V gene encodes CDR1 SQVTM and CDR2 ANQGSEA. This CDR3 comprises 12 residues. V was pared by 4 bases and J by 3 bases, with 10 bases between. The CDR3 DNA reads as TGCAGCGTTGGGTGGCAGGACTACGAGCAGTACTTC. Translated: CSVGWQDYEQYF.

The CDR3, as DNA: TGTGCCAGTAGTATAGGGAGGTCCACCTACAATGAGCAGTTCTTC. Residues: CASSIGRSTYNEQFF. The chain carries TRBV19 and TRBJ2-1; the D gene is possibly TRBD2 (5 bases). The germline V and J ends were trimmed by 1 base and 2 bases, with 9 bases remaining between them. Germline V lookup: CDR1 LNHDA, CDR2 SQIVND (reference sequence). The CDR3 loop spans 15 amino acids.

This chain uses TRBV28 with TRBJ2-7; tentative D call: TRBD2 (5 bases). Looked up from germline, CDR1 is MDHEN and CDR2 is SYDVKM. The V and J ends lost 1 base and 5 bases respectively, with 15 bases between them. This CDR3 is 15 amino acids long. DNA of the CDR3: TGTGCCAGCAGTTTATATAAGGACCTGGAGGACGAGCAGTACTTC. Translated, it gives CASSLYKDLEDEQYF.

The chain is built from TRBV4-2 and TRBJ2-3; D is uncertain. Deletions cut 2 bases from V and 2 bases from J, with 8 bases between. The CDR3 loop spans 14 amino acids. Germline V gene lookup returns CDR1 LGHNA and CDR2 YNFKEQ. CDR3 nucleotide sequence: TGTGCCAGCAGCCAATCATCCCCCACAGATACGCAGTATTTT. Translation: CASSQSSPTDTQYF.